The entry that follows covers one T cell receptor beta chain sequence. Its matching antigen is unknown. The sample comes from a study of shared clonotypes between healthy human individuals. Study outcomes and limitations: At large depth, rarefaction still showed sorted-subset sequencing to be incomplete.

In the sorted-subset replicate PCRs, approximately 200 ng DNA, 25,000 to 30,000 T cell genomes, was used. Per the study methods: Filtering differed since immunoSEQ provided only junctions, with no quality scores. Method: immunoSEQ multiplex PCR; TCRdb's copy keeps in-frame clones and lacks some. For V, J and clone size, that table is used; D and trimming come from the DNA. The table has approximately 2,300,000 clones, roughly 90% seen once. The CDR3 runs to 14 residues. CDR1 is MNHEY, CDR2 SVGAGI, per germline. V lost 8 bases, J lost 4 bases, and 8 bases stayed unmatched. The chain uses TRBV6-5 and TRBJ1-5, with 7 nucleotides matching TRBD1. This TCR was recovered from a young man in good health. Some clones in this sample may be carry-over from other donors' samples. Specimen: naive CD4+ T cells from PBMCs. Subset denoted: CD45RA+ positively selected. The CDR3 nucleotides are TGTGCCAGCCGAAGGACAGGAACAAATCAGCCCCAGCATTTT. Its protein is CASRRTGTNQPQHF.